This T cell receptor (beta chain) was captured by sequencing in a study of blood T cells in healthy people across ages (dated by TCRdb to between 2014 and 2017). For the wider study: In model experiments, template switching captured roughly one uniquely barcoded TCR beta cDNA molecule for every two T cells. To track age-related changes in TCR beta repertoire diversity, the study relied on deep sequencing normalized with unique cDNA molecular identifiers. The donors were divided into four age groups: young (average roughly 15 years), middle-aged (about 39), aged (about 60) and long-lived (nearly 85). The study analyzed two additional independent replicas of 1 million unique cDNA reads from the same blood draw for two donors, one aged 18 to 29 and one aged 80 or older.

The donors were roughly 39 Caucasian individuals from Russia, aged roughly 6 to 90 years, who were systemically healthy. Roughly 10 milliliters of peripheral blood were collected from each donor into EDTA-treated Vacutainer tubes. Ficoll-Paque density-gradient centrifugation was used to isolate PBMCs, with at least 6.5 million per sample. Total RNA was extracted from PBMCs with Trizol reagent, with at least 5.5 micrograms obtained per sample. Naive CD45RAhigh/CD27high T cell percentages were measured by flow cytometry on a PBMC aliquot from every donor. The cysteine opens and the phenylalanine closes a CDR3 of 11 amino acids. The sequence is cut down to CDR3 DNA, 33 bases in frame from base 1. The junction carries 17 bases between V and J, which are trimmed by 7 bases and 11 bases respectively. The germline V gene (reference sequence) specifies DFQATT as CDR1 and SNEGSKA as CDR2. The receptor library was made with 5' RACE. Sequencing relied on an Illumina HiSeq 2500. A second PCR of about 7 to 12 cycles was run with a J-beta primer mix and a sample-barcoded 5' primer. A template-switch 5' adaptor carrying 12 random nucleotides introduced a unique molecular identifier onto each TCR beta cDNA molecule. Each sample yielded at least 3 million CDR3-containing paired-end reads. First-strand cDNA synthesis was performed from all RNA using the Mint cDNA synthesis kit, with priming by a TRBC-specific oligonucleotide. Following uracil-DNA glycosylase treatment, all cDNA underwent a first 18-cycle PCR with the universal primers M1SS and BC2_uni_R. The paper's processing steps were these. Normalization of each sample was performed by random selection of 1 million high-quality reads, each carrying a distinct molecular identifier. Instead of being binned into consensus sequences, reads with shared molecular identifiers were discarded. MiTCR, set to a Q25 quality threshold and the strictest error-elimination algorithm, was used for CDR3 identification, clonotype clustering and error correction. A nonparametric unseen species model with Euler transformation was used to estimate lower-bound total TCR beta diversity. The public reads were quality trimmed at Q25 with fastp and then assembled into clones with MiXCR by TCRdb, keeping productive beta chains. Under each unique CDR3 protein, matching rows form one entry showing the most common genes and DNA. V and J calls and clone size were set by TCRdb, not the authors. Counted in this sample were roughly 700,000 distinct CDR3 sequences; 20% to 25% of them appeared once. Of the sample, 9.4% is held by the ten largest clones.

With respect to this clonotype: The antigen it binds to is not known. Within one base of it there is no much larger clone, and no base qualities were kept.

The paper as a whole reports these results and caveats: As age increased, observed TCR beta diversity per million T cells dropped in a roughly linear way, and a significant reduction was already evident by age about 40. Donor CMV infection status was unknown, potentially confounding age-related changes in expanded clonotypes. A strong correlation was found between observed TCR beta diversity and the percentage of naive T cells measured by flow cytometry. Since profiling was done on bulk unsorted PBMCs, naive and antigen-experienced compartments could not be conclusively compared. Compared with the aged group, the long-lived group had more naive CD4+ T cells, fewer expanded clones and increased TCR diversity, a pattern suggesting age selection. Estimates of total diversity from one million sequenced T cells were regarded as lower bounds and underestimates.

This same sample was also part of a study on T cells of mothers and their children. In that second paper, the authors write: Nine systemically healthy Caucasian individuals served as donors, namely three mothers together with their six children. cDNA synthesis used all of the extracted RNA, with 1.5 ug of RNA in each 15 ul reaction. In the second PCR, the M1S primer added sample barcodes and 2-4 random nucleotides. Each mother yielded over 9.5 million TCR beta CDR3 reads and each child 2.5 million to 3 million reads. Thymic selection similarly shapes TCR recombination output in related and unrelated pairs, with minor effect from inherited differences. Related mother-child pairs always showed normalized repertoire overlap that was slightly higher than in unrelated mother-child pairs, though the difference was never significant. No persistent microchimeric T cell clones were detected, at a sensitivity of approximately 90 clones per million clonotypes. Deep NGS was used in the study to compare the TCR beta repertoires of mothers and children and to look for features that separate related mother-child pairs from unrelated individuals. The mean age was around 40 +/- 4 years for the mothers and around 11 +/- 4 years for the children. After adapter ligation with NEBNext reagents, the libraries were sequenced on Illumina HiSeq 2000 with 100+100 nt paired-end reads. To prevent cross-contamination, the mother and child libraries were prepared one month apart and sequenced in separate runs. Each donor had between roughly 450,000 and 2,100,000 distinct TCR beta clonotypes identified. Naive TCR beta clonotypes were estimated from low-frequency clonotypes matched to each donor's FACS-determined naive share, without sorting.

The sequence derives from a boy younger than 18 in good health. Specimen: blood. Here the chain combines TRBV20-1 and TRBJ2-5; perhaps TRBD1 is the D gene, with 7 bases matching. For the CDR3, the sequence is CSVRTGGEQYF. The nucleotide sequence reads TGCAGTGTAAGGACAGGAGGGGAGCAGTACTTC.